Below, 20 T cell receptor beta chains from the same sample are listed, as sequenced in a study of blood T cell repertoires in COVID-19. Clones were sequenced by immunoSEQ multiplex PCR, and TCRdb holds only the in-frame ones, with some missing. The sample comprises approximately 300,000 clones, about 90% of which are singletons, and about 6.8% rests with the top ten. Sequencing was performed on peripheral blood. The source is a man aged 18 to 30 who had recovered from COVID-19.

This clone has only a few counts. The rearrangement uses TRBV2 and TRBJ1-1; D gene ambiguous. Germline values: CDR1 SNHLY, CDR2 FYNNEI. V dropped 8 bases and J dropped 1 base, with 5 bases sitting between them. The CDR3 spans 11 residues. In DNA, the CDR3 is TGTGCCAGCGGGAGGAACACTGAAGCTTTCTTT. Translated, it gives CASGRNTEAFF.

This chain joins TRBV3-1 (or the pseudogene TRBV3-2) and TRBJ1-2; no clear D. V gave up 2 bases and J gave up 4 bases, with 5 bases separating them. The CDR3 is made up of 12 amino acids. Germline CDR1 LGHDT, CDR2 YNNKEL (reference sequence). CDR3 bases: TGTGCCAGCAGCCAATCCGGCTATGGCTACACCTTC. Amino acid sequence: CASSQSGYGYTF.

The CDR3 nucleotides are TGTGCCAGCAGCCCCGGACAGGAGCACGAGCAGTACTTC. Its translation: CASSPGQEHEQYF. The chain employs TRBV7-3 and TRBJ2-7; 7 nucleotides match TRBD1. This CDR3 is 13 amino acids long. The J segment lost 5 bases and the V segment lost 5 bases, leaving 6 bases of the junction unmatched. Germline lookup yields CDR1 SGHTA and CDR2 FQGTGA.

The V and J genes are TRBV9 and TRBJ2-2, with 7 bases identical to TRBD1. Germline CDR1 SGDLS, CDR2 YYNGEE. V lost 0 bases and J lost 3; bases outside the gene matches: 2. The CDR3 runs to 15 residues. The CDR3 DNA is TGTGCCAGCAGCGTAGGAAGGGGGCACACCGGGGAGCTGTTTTTT. It codes for CASSVGRGHTGELFF.

This clone was picked up a small number of times. V is TRBV5-1 and J is TRBJ1-2; 11 nucleotides match TRBD1. CDR1 is SGHRS and CDR2 is YFSETQ in the germline V gene. The CDR3 is 15 residues long. The V and J ends lost 4 bases and 2 bases, in that order; junction bases with no gene match: 4. The CDR3 region has the DNA TGCGCCAGCAGCGACCGGACAGGGGGCAACTATGGCTACACCTTC. Translated: CASSDRTGGNYGYTF.

This chain connects TRBV11-2 to TRBJ2-1, with 10 bases matching TRBD1. From germline, CDR1 is SGHAT and CDR2 FQNNGV. V dropped 5 bases and J dropped 8; count of bases not matched to a gene: 9. The CDR3 has 15 amino acids. The CDR3 loop is CASSPRQGAFHEQFF. In DNA, the CDR3 is TGTGCCAGCAGCCCAAGACAGGGGGCTTTTCATGAGCAGTTCTTC.

The chain carries TRBV30 and TRBJ2-7; 8 nucleotides agree with TRBD2. Trimming took 8 bases from V and 2 from J; bases not matched to a gene: 2. CDR1 and CDR2 from the germline V gene are GTSNPN and SVGIG (reference sequence). The CDR3 totals 11 residues. The CDR3 loop is CALLAAYEQYF. CDR3 DNA sequence: TGTGCCCTACTAGCGGCCTACGAGCAGTACTTC.

The CDR3 spells CASSLEQGGTDTQYF. CDR3 sequence (DNA): TGCGCCAGCAGCTTGGAGCAGGGAGGGACAGATACGCAGTATTTT. This chain connects TRBV5-1 to TRBJ2-3; 7 bases agree with TRBD2. The CDR3 contains 15 residues. CDR1 is SGHRS and CDR2 is YFSETQ in the germline V gene. The junction had 4 bases not matched to a gene; V was cut back by 0 bases and J by 3 bases.

V gene TRBV6-1 combines with J gene TRBJ2-5; D gene uncertain. V gave up 1 base and J gave up 4 bases, with 7 bases separating them. The CDR3 totals 13 residues. Per germline, CDR1 MNHNS and CDR2 SASEGT. The CDR3 is CASSEDAGETQYF. CDR3 bases: TGTGCCAGCAGTGAAGATGCAGGAGAGACCCAGTACTTC.

The chain is built from TRBV6-5 and TRBJ1-3; possibly TRBD1 for D (6 bases). This CDR3 is 15 amino acids long. Trimming cost V 0 bases and J 4 bases, with 10 bases left between them. Germline loops: CDR1 MNHEY, CDR2 SVGAGI. Here the CDR3 reads CASSYSSRGGNTIYF. The CDR3 nucleotides read TGTGCCAGCAGTTACTCTAGCAGGGGAGGAAACACCATATATTTT.

This clone was found once. The genes are TRBV3-1 (or the pseudogene TRBV3-2) and TRBJ2-1; a weak D match, TRBD2 (5 bases). V lost 0 bases to trimming and J lost 3 bases, with 9 bases between them. Per the germline V gene, CDR1 is LGHDT and CDR2 is YNNKEL (reference sequence). CDR3 length: 15 amino acids. Here the CDR3 DNA reads TGTGCCAGCAGCCAAGACGGGAAAAACTACAATGAGCAGTTCTTC. Translating gives CASSQDGKNYNEQFF.

V gene TRBV6-5 combines with J gene TRBJ2-1, with D uncertain. The CDR3 extends over 12 amino acids. Trimming shortened V by 5 bases and J by 5 bases, and 7 bases separated the two germline ends. Germline CDR1 reads MNHEY; CDR2 reads SVGAGI. The CDR3 DNA follows: TGTGCCAGCAGTCCCCGTGACAATGAGCAGTTCTTC. Translation: CASSPRDNEQFF.

For this clone: The germline gene is not matched at one end of the junction; a read error may be the cause. The rearrangement links TRBV5-1 to TRBJ2-3, with TRBD1 matching 7 bases. This CDR3 is 14 amino acids long. From germline, CDR1 is SGHRS and CDR2 YFSETQ. As DNA, the CDR3 is TGCGCCAGCAGCATTGGACAGGTAGCAGATACGCGGTATTTT. It is translated as CASSIGQVADTRYF.

This chain links TRBV11-2 with TRBJ1-1; D call uncertain. V lost 2 bases, J lost 1 base, and 14 bases lay in between. Germline CDR1 and CDR2: SGHAT and FQNNGV. The CDR3 runs 16 residues. The CDR3 spells CASSLYPTTKNTEAFF. The DNA of the CDR3 is TGTGCCAGCAGCTTATACCCAACAACGAAGAACACTGAAGCTTTCTTT.

The V and J genes are TRBV3-1 (or the pseudogene TRBV3-2) and TRBJ1-2; D unclear. Germline V gives CDR1 LGHDT, CDR2 YNNKEL (reference sequence). The CDR3 totals 15 residues. Trimming shortened V by 3 bases and J by 1 base, and 12 bases separated the two germline ends. CDR3 amino acids: CASSQRVSINYGYTF. CDR3 sequence (DNA): TGTGCCAGCAGCCAGAGGGTTTCCATTAACTATGGCTACACCTTC.

The genes are TRBV27 and TRBJ2-1; 10 bases map to TRBD1. This CDR3 region has 15 residues. The junction had 7 bases not matched to a gene; V was cut back by 6 bases and J by 5 bases. Germline CDR1 reads MNHEY; CDR2 reads SMNVEV (reference sequence). CDR3 sequence: CASSRGQGVNNEQFF. DNA of the CDR3: TGTGCCAGCAGCCGCGGACAGGGGGTTAACAATGAGCAGTTCTTC.

Comment on this clone: The identical CDR3 is also encoded by other nucleotide sequences in the sample. The gene calls are TRBV7-9 and TRBJ2-7; D call uncertain. Germline CDR1 SEHNR, CDR2 FQNEAQ (reference sequence). V dropped 6 bases and J dropped 3 bases, with 6 bases sitting between them. The CDR3 has 11 amino acids. In nucleotides, the CDR3 is TGTGCCAGCAGTTCAAACTACGAGCAGTACTTC. Protein product: CASSSNYEQYF.

The V call is TRBV7-3, the J call TRBJ2-1; tentatively, D is TRBD2 (6 bases). The CDR3 extends over 14 amino acids. Trimming left V 5 bases short and J 5 bases short, with 13 bases between. The germline V gene encodes CDR1 SGHTA and CDR2 FQGTGA. The DNA for the CDR3 is TGTGCCAGCAGCCCCTCGGGACTGAACAATGAGCAGTTCTTC. This gives the protein CASSPSGLNNEQFF.

This clone showed up just once. The chain combines TRBV13 with TRBJ2-2, with 7 bases aligning to TRBD1. This CDR3 spans 13 amino acids. V gave up 6 bases and J gave up 6 bases; unmatched junction bases: 4. Per germline, CDR1 PRHDT and CDR2 FYEKMQ (reference sequence). In DNA, the CDR3 is TGTGCCAGCAGGCTACAGGGGTCCGGGGAGCTGTTTTTT. Amino acids: CASRLQGSGELFF.

V and J are TRBV6-5 and TRBJ2-2; D call uncertain. CDR3 length: 14 residues. The germline gives CDR1 MNHEY, CDR2 SVGAGI. V gave up 7 bases and J gave up 5 bases, with 14 bases separating them. The CDR3 sequence: CASMLTTATGELFF. The CDR3 coding sequence is TGTGCCAGCATGTTGACAACAGCTACCGGGGAGCTGTTTTTT.